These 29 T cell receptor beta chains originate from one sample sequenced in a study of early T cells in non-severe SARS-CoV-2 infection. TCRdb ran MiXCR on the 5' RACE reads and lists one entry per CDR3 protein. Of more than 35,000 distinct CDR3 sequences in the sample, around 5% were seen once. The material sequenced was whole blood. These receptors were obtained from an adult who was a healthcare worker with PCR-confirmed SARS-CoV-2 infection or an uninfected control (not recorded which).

In nucleotides, the CDR3 is TGTGCCACCAGCAGAGTAGACAGGGCGCACGAGCAGTACTTC. Protein sequence: CATSRVDRAHEQYF. The gene calls are TRBV15 and TRBJ2-7; 7 positions agree with TRBD1. The CDR3 consists of 14 residues. Unmatched junction bases numbered 5, after V lost 1 base and J lost 5 bases. Germline V lookup: CDR1 LNHNV, CDR2 YYDKDF (reference sequence).

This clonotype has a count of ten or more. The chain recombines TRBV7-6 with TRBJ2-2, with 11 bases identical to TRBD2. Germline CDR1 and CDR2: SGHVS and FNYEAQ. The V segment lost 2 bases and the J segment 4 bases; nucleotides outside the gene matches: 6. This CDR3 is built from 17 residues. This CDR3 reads CASSLTLAGDLTGELFF. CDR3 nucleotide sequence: TGTGCCAGCAGCTTAACACTAGCGGGGGACCTCACCGGGGAGCTGTTTTTT.

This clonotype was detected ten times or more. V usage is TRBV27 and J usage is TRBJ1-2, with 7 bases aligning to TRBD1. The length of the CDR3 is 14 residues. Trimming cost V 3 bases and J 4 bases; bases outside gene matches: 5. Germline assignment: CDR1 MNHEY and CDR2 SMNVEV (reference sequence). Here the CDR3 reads CASSFKGGGYGYTF. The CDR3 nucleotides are TGTGCCAGCAGTTTTAAAGGGGGCGGCTATGGCTACACCTTC.

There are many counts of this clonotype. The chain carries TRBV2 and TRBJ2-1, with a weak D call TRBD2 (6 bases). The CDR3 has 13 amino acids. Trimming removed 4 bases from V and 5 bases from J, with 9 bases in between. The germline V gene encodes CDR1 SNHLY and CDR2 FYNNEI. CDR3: CASSGPGDNEQFF. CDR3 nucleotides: TGTGCCAGCAGTGGTCCGGGGGACAATGAGCAGTTCTTC.

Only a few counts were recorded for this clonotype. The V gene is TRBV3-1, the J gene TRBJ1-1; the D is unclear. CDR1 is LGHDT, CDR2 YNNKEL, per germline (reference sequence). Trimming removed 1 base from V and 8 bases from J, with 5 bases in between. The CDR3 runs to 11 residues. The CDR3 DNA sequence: TGTGCCAGCAGCCAAGGCGGGGAAGCTTTCTTT. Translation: CASSQGGEAFF.

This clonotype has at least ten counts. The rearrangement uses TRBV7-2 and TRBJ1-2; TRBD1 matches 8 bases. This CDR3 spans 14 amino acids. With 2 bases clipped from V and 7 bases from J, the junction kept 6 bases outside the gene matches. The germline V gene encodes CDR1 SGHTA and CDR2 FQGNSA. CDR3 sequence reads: CASSLSQGASGYTF. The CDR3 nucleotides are TGTGCCAGCAGCTTAAGCCAGGGGGCATCTGGCTACACCTTC.

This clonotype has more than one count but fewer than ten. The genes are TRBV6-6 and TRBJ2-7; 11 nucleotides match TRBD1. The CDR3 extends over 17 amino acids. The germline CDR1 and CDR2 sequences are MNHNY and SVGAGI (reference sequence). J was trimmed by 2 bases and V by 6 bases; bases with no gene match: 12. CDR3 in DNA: TGTGCCAGCAGCCACTCCGGGACAGGGGGGAACCCCTACGAGCAGTACTTC. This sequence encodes CASSHSGTGGNPYEQYF.

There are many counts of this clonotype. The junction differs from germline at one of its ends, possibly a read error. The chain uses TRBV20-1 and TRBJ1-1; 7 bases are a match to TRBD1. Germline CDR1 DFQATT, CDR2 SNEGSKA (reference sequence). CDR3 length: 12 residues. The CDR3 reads CSARDRVTEAFF. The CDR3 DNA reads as TGCAGTGCGAGAGACAGGGTCACTGAAGCTTTCTTT.

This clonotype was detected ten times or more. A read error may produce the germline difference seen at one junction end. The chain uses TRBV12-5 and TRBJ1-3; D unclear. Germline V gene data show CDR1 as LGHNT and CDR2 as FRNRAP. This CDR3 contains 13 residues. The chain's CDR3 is CATSPSSENTIYF. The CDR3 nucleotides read TGTGCTACATCCCCGAGCTCTGAAAACACCATATATTTT.

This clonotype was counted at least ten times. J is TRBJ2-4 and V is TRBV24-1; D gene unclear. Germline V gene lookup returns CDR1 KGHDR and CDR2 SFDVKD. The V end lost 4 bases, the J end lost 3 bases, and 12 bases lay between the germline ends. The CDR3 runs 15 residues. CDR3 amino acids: CATSEGGDSKNIQYF. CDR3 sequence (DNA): TGTGCCACCAGTGAGGGCGGAGATAGCAAAAACATTCAGTACTTC.

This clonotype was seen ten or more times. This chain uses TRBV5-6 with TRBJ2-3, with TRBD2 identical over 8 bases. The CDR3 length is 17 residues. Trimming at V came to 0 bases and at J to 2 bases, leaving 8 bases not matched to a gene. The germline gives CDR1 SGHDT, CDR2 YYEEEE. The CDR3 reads CASSLAVAGPHTDTQYF. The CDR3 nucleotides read TGTGCCAGCAGCTTGGCGGTAGCGGGACCACACACAGATACGCAGTATTTT.

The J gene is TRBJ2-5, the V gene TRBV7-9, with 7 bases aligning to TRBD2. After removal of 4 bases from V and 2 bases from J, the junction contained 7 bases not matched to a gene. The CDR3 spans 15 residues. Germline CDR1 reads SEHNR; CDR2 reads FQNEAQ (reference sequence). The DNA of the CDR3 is TGTGCCAGCAGCTCCTCGGGGGGTGGGCAAGAGACCCAGTACTTC. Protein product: CASSSSGGGQETQYF.

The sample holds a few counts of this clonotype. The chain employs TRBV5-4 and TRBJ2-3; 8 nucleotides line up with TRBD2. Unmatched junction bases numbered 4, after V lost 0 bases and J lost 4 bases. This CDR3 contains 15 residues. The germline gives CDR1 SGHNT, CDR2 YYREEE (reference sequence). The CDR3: CASSLAGLGADTQYF. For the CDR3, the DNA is TGTGCCAGCAGCTTGGCGGGACTAGGGGCAGATACGCAGTATTTT.

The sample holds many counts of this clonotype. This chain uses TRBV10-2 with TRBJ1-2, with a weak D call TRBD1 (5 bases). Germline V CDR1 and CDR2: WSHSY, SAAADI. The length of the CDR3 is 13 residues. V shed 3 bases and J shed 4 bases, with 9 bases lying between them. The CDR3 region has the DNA TGCGCCAGCAGTGATCAGGGTAGCTATGGCTACACCTTC. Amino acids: CASSDQGSYGYTF.

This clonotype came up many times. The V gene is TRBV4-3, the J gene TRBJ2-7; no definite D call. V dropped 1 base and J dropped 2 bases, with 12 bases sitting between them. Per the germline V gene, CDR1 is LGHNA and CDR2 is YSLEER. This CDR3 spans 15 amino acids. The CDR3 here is CASSQGRVPTYEQYF. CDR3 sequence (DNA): TGCGCCAGCAGCCAAGGCCGGGTTCCAACCTACGAGCAGTACTTC.

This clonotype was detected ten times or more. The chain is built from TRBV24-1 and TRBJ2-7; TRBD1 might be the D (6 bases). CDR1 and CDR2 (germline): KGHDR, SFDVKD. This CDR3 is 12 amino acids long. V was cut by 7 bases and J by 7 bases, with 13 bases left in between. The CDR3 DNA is TGTGCCACCAGACCGACAGGAGGAGAGCAGTACTTC. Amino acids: CATRPTGGEQYF.

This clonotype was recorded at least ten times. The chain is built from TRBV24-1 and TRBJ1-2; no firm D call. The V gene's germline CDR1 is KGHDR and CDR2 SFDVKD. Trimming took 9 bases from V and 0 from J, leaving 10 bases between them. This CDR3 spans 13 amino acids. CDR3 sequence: CATSIGTNYGYTF. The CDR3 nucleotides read TGTGCCACCTCTATCGGGACTAACTATGGCTACACCTTC.

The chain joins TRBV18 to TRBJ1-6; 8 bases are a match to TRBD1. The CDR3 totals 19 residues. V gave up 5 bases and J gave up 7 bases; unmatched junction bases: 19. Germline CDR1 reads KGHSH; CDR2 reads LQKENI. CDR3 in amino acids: CASSAGTGVGRGMNSPLHF. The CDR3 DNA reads TGTGCCAGCTCAGCCGGGACAGGCGTTGGAAGGGGGATGAATTCACCCCTCCACTTT.

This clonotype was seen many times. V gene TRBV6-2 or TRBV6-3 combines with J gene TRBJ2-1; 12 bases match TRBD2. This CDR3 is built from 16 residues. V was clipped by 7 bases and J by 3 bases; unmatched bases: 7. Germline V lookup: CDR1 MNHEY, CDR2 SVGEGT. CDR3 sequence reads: CASKRLAGAYYNEQFF. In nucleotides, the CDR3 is TGTGCCAGCAAGAGACTAGCGGGGGCCTACTACAATGAGCAGTTCTTC.

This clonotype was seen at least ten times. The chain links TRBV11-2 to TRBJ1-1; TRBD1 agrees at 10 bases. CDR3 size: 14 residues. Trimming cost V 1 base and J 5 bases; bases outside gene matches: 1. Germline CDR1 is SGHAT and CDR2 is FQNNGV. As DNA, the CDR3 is TGTGCCAGCAGCTTAGGGGGACAGGGGACTGAAGCTTTCTTT. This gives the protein CASSLGGQGTEAFF.

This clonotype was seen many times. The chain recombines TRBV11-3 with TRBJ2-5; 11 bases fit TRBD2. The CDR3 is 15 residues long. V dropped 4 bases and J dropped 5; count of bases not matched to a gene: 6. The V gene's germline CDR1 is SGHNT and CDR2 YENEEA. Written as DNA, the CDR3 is TGTGCCAGCAGCTCACCACTAGCGGGAGTGGAGACCCAGTACTTC. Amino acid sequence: CASSSPLAGVETQYF.

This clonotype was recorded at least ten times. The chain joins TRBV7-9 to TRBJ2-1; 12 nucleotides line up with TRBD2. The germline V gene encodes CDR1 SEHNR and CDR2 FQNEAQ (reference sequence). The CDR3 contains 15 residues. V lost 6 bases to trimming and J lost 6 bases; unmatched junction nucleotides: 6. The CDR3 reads CASSLTSGSSNEQFF. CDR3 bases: TGTGCCAGCAGTTTGACTAGCGGGAGTTCCAATGAGCAGTTCTTC.

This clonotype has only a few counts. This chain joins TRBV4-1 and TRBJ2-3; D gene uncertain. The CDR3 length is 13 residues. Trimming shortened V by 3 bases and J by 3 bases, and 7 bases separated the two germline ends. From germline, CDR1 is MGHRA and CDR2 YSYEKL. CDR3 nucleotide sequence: TGCGCCAGCAGCCATCCTCGGACAGATACGCAGTATTTT. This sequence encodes CASSHPRTDTQYF.

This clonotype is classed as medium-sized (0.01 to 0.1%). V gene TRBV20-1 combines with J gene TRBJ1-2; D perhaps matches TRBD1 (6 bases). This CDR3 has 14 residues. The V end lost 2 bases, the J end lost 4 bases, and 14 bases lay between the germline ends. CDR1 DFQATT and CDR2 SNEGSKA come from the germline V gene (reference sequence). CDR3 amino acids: CSARPQGPVYGYTF. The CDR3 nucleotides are TGCAGTGCTAGACCCCAGGGGCCCGTCTATGGCTACACCTTC.

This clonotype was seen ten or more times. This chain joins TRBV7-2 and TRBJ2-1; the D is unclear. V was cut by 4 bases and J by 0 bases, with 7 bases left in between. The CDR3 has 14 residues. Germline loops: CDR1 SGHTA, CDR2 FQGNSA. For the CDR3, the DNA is TGTGCCAGCAGCTCGACCCGCTCCTACAATGAGCAGTTCTTC. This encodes CASSSTRSYNEQFF. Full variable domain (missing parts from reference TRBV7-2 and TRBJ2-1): GAGVSQSPSNKVTEKGKDVELRCDPISGHTALYWYRQSLGQGLEFLIYFQGNSAPDKSGLPSDRFSAERTGGSVSTLTIQRTQQEDSAVYLCASSSTRSYNEQFFGPGTRLTVL.

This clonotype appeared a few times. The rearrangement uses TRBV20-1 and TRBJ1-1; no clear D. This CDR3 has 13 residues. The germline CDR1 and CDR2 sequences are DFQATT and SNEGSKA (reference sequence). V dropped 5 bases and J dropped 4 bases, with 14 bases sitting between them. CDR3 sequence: CSARPNLGTEAFF. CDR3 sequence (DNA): TGCAGTGCTCGACCGAATTTGGGCACTGAAGCTTTCTTT.

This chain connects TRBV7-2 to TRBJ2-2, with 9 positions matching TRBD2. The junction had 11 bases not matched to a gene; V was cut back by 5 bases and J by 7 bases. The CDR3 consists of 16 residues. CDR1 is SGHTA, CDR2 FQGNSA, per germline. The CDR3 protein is CASSPEVAGVYGELFF. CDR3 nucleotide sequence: TGTGCCAGCAGCCCCGAGGTAGCGGGAGTGTACGGGGAGCTGTTTTTT. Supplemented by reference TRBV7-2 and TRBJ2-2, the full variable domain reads GAGVSQSPSNKVTEKGKDVELRCDPISGHTALYWYRQSLGQGLEFLIYFQGNSAPDKSGLPSDRFSAERTGGSVSTLTIQRTQQEDSAVYLCASSPEVAGVYGELFFGEGSRLTVL.

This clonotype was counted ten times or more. CDR3 nucleotide sequence: TGTGCCAGCAGCTTAGGCAGGCGTGGGAATGAGCAGTTCTTC. Its translation: CASSLGRRGNEQFF. The gene calls are TRBV7-2 and TRBJ2-1; D call uncertain. Germline values: CDR1 SGHTA, CDR2 FQGNSA. Trimming took 1 base from V and 7 from J, leaving 11 bases between them. This CDR3 spans 14 amino acids.

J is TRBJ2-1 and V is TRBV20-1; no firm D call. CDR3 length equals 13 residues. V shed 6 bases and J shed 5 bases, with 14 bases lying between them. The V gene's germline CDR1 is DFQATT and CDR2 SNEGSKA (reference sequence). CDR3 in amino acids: CSAPVPPHNEQFF. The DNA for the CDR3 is TGCAGTGCCCCGGTGCCCCCTCACAATGAGCAGTTCTTC.